This T cell receptor beta chain was recorded in a study of Graves' ophthalmopathy and Graves' hyperthyroidism. Deletions cut 6 bases from V and 11 bases from J, with 13 bases between. The CDR3 loop spans 11 amino acids. Germline V CDR1 and CDR2: SNHLY, FYNNEI. It was on clinical symptoms, serum thyroxine, TRAb, thyroid ultrasound and orbital computed tomography that diagnosis relied. RNA transcripts yielded amplified TCR beta CDR3 regions. First-round RT-PCR with HTBI primers preceded a second-round multiplex PCR. TCRdb reprocessed the multiplex PCR reads via MiXCR and lists one record per CDR3 protein. The sample shows 580,000 or so distinct CDR3 sequences, roughly 40% of them seen only once. General study findings and limits: The majority of expanded thyroid clonotypes above 0.001 frequency also occurred in blood.

With respect to this clonotype: What it binds is not known.

This receptor was taken from an adult man with Graves' hyperthyroidism. Sequencing input: peripheral blood or thyroid tissue (not recorded which). The V call is TRBV2, the J call TRBJ1-2; D uncertain. CDR3 in DNA: TGTGCCAGCAGCGCCCCGGTTGGGTACACCTTC. Protein sequence: CASSAPVGYTF.